This T cell receptor (beta chain) comes out of a study of blood T cells in healthy people across ages. Sample-barcoded 5' priming and a J-beta primer mix drove a second PCR of roughly 6 to 12 cycles. Each CDR3 protein gets one entry after TCRdb re-called the 5' RACE reads with MiXCR. There are about 1.6 million distinct CDR3 sequences in the sample; roughly 32% occur only once, and 10% to 12% lies in the top ten. Germline V gene data show CDR1 as SGHRS and CDR2 as YFSETQ. The CDR3 totals 15 residues. The sequenced material came from blood. The rearrangement links TRBV5-1 to TRBJ2-4, with 7 nucleotides matching TRBD1. TRBJ2-7 explains the end of the DNA better; the J call may be wrong. The sequence was collected from a young woman in good health. CDR3 bases: TGCGCCAGCAGCCCACCCGACAGGGATTACTACGAGCAGTACTTC. Translated: CASSPPDRDYYEQYF.